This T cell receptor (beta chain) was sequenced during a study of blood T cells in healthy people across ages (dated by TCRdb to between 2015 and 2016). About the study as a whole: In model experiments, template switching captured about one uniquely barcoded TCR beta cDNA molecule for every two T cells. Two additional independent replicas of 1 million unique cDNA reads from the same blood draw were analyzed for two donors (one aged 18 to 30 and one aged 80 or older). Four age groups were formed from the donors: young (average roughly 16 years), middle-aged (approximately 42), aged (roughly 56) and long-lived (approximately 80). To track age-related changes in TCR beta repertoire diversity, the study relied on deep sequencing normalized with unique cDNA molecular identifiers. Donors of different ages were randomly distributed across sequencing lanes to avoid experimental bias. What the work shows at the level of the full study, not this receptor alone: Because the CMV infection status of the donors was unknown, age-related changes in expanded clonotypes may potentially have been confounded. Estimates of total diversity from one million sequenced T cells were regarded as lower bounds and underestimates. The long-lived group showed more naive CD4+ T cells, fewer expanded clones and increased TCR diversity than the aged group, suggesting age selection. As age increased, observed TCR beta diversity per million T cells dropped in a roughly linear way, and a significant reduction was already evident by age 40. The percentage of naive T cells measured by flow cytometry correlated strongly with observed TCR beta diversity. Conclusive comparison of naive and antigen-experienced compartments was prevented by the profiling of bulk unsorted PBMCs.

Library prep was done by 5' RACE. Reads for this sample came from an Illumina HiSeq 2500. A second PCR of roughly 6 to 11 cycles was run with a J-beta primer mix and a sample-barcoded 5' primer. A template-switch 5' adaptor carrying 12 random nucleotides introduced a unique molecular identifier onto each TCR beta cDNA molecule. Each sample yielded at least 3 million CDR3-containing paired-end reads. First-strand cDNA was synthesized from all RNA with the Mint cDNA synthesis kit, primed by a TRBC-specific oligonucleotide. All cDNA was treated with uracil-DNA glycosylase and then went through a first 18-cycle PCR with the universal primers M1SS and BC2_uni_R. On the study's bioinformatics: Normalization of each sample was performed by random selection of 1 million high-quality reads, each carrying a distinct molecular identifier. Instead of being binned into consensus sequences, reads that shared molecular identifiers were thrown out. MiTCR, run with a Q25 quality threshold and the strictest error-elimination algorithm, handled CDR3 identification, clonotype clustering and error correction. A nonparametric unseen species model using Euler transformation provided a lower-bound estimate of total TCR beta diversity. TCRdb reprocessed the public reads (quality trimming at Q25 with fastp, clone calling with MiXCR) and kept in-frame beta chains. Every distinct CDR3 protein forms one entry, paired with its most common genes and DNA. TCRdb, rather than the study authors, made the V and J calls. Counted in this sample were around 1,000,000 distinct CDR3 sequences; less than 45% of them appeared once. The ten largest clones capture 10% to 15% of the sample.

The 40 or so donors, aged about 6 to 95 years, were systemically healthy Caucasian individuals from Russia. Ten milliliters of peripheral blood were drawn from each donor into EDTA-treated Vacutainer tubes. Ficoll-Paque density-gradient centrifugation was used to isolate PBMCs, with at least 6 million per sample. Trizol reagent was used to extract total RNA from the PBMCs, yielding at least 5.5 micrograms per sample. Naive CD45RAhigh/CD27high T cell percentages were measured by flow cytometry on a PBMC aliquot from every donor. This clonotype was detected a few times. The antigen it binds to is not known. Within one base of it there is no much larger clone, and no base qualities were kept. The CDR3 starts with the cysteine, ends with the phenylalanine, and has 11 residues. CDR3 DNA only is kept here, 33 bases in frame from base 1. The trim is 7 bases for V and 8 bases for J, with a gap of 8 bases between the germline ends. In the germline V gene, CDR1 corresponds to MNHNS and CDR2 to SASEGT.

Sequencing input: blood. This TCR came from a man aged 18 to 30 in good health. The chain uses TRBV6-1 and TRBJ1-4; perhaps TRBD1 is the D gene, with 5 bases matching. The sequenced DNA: TGTGCCAGCACCGGGGCGGAAAAACTGTTTTTT. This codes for CASTGAEKLFF.